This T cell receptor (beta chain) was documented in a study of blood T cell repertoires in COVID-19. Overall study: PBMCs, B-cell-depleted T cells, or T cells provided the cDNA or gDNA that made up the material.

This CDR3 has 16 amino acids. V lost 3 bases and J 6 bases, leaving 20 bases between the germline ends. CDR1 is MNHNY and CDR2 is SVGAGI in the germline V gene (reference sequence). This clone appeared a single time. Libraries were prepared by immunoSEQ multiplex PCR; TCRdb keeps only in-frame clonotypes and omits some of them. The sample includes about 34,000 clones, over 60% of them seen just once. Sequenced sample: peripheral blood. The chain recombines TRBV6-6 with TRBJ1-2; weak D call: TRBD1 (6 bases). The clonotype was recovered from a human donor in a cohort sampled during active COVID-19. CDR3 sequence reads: CASSYRIQGRVNGYTF. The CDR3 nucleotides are TGTGCCAGCAGTTATAGGATCCAGGGGCGAGTTAATGGCTACACCTTC.